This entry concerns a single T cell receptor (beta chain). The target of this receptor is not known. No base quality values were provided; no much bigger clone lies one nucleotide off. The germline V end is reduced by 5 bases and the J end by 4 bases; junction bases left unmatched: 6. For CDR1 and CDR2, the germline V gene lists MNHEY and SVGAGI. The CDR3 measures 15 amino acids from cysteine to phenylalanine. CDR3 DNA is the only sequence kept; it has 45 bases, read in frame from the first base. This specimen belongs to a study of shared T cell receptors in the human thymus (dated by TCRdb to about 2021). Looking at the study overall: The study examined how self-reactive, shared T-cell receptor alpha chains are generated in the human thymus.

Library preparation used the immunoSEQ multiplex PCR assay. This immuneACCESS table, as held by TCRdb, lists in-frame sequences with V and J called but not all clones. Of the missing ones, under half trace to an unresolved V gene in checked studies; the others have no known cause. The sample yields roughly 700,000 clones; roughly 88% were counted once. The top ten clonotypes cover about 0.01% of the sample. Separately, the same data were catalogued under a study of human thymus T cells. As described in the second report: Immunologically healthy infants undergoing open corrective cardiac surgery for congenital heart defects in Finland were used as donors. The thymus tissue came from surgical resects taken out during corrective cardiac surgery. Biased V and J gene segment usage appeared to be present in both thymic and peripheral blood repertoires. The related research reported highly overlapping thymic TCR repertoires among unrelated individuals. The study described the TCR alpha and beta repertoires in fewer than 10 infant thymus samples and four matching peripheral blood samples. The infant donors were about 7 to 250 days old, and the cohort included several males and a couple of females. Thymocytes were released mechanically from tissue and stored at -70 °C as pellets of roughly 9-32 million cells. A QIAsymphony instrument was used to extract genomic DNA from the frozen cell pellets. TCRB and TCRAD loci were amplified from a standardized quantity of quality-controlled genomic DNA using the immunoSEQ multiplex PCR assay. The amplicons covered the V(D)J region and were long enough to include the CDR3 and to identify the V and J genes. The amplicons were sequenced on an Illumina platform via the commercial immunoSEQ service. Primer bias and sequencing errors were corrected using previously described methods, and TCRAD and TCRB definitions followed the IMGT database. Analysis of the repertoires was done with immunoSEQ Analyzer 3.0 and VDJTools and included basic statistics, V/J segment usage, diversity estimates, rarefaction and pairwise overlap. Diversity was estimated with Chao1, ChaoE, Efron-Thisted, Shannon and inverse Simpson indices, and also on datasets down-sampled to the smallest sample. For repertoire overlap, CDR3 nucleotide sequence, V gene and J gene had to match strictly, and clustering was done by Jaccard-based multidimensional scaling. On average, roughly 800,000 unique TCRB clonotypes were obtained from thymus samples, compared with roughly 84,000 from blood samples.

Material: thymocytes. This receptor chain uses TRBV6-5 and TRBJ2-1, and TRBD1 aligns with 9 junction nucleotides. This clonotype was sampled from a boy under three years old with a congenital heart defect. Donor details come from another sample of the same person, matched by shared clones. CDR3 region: CASSAPGQGYNEQFF. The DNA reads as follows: TGTGCCAGCAGTGCCCCGGGACAGGGTTACAATGAGCAGTTCTTC.